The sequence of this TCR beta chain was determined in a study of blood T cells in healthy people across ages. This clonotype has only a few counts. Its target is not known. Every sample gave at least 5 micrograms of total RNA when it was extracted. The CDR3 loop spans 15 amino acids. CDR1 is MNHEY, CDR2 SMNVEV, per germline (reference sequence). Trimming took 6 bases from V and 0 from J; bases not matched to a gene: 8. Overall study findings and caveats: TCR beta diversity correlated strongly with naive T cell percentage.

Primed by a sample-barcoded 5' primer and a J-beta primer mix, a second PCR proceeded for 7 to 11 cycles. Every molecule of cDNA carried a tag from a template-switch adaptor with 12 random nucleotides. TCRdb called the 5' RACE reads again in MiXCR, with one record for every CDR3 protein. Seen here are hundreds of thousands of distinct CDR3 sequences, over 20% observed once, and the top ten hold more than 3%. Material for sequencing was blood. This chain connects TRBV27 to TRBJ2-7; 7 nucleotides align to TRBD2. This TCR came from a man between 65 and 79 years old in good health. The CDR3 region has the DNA TGTGCCAGCAGCCTGATAGGCGGGGGCTCCTACGAGCAGTACTTC. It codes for CASSLIGGGSYEQYF.